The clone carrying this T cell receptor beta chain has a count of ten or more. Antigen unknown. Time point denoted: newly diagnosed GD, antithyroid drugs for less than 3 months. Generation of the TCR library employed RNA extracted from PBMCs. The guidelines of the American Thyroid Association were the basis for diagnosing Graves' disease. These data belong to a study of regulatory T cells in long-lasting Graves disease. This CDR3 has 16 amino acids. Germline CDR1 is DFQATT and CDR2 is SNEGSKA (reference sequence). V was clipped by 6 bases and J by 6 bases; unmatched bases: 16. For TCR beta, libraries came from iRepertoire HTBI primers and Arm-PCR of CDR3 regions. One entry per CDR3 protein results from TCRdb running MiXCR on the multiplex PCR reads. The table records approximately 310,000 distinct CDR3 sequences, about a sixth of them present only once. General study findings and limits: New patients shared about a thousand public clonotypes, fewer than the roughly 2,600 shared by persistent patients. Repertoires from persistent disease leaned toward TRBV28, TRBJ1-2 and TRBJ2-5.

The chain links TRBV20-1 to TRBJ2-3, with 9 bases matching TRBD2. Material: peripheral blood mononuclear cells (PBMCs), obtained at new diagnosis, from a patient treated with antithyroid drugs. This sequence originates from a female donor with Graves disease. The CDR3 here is CSAESTREGPFDTQYF. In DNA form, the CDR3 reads TGCAGTGCCGAATCTACGCGGGAGGGCCCGTTTGATACGCAGTATTTT.